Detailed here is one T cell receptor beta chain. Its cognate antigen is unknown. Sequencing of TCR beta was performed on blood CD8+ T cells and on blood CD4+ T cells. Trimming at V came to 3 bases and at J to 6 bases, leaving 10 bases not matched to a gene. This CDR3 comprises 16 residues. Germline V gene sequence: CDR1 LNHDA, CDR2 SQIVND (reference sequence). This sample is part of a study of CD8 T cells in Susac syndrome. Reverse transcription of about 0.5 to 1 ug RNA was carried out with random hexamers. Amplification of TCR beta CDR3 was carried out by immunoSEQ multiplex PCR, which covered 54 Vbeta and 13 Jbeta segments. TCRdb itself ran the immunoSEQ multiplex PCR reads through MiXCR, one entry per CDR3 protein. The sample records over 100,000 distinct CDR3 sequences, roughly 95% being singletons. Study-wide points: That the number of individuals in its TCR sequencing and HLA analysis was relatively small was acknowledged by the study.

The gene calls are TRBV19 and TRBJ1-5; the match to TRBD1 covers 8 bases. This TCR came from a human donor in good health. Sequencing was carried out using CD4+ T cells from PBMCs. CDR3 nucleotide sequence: TGTGCCAGTAGTATTCGAATCGGACAGGGAAGTCAGCCCCAGCATTTT. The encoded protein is CASSIRIGQGSQPQHF.